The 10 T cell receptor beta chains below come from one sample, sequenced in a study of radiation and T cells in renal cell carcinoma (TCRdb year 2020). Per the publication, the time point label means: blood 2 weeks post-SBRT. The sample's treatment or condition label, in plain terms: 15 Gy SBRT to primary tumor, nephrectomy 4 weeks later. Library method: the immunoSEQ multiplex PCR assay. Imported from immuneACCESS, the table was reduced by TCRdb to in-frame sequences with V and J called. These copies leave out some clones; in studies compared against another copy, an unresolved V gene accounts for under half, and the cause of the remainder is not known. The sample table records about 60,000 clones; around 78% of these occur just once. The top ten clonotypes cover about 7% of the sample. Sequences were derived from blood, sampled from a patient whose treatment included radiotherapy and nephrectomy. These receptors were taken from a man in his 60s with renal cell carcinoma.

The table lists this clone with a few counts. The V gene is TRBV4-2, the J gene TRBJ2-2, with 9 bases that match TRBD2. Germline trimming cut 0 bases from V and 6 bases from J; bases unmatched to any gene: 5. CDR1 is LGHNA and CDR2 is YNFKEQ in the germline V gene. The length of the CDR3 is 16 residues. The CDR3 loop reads CASSQDAGGPSGELFF. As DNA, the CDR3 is TGTGCCAGCAGCCAAGATGCGGGAGGGCCTTCCGGGGAGCTGTTTTTT.

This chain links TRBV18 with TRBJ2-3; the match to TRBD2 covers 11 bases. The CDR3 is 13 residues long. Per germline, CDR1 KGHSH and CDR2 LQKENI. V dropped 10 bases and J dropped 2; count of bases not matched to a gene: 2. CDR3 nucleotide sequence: TGTGCCACTAGCGGGGGGCCCACAGATACGCAGTATTTT. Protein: CATSGGPTDTQYF.

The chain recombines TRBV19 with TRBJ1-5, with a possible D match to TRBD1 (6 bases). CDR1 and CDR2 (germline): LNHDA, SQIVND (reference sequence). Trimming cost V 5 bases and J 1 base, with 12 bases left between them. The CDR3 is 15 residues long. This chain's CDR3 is CASSPTGRSNQPQHF. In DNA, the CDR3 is TGTGCCAGTAGTCCAACAGGGCGCAGCAATCAGCCCCAGCATTTT.

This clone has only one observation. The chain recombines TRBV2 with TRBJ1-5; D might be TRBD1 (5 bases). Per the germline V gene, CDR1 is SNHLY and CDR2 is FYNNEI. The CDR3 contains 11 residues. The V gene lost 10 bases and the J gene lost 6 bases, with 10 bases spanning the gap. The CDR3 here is CATGGGQPQHF. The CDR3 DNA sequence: TGTGCCACCGGGGGGGGTCAGCCCCAGCATTTT. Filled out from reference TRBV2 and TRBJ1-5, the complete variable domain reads EPEVTQTPSHQVTQMGQEVILRCVPISNHLYFYWYRQILGQKVEFLVSFYNNEISEKSEIFDDQFSVERPDGSNFTLKIRSTKLEDSAMYFCATGGGQPQHFGDGTRLSIL.

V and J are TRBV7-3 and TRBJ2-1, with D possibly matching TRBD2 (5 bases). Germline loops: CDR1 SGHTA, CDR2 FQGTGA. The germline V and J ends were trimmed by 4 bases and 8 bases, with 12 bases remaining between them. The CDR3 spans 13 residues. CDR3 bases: TGTGCCAGCAGCTCTCTAGCTTCGGATGAGCAGTTCTTC. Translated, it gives CASSSLASDEQFF.

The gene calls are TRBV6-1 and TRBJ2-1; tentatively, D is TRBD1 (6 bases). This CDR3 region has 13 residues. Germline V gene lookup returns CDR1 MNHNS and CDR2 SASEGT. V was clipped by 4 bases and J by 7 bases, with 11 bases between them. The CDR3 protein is CASSGFRGNEQFF. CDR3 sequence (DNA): TGTGCCAGCAGTGGGTTTAGGGGGAATGAGCAGTTCTTC.

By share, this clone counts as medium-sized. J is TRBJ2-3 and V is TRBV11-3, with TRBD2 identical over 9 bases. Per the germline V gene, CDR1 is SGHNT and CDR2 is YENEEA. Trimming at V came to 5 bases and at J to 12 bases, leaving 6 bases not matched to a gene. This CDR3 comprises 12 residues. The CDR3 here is CASSPRLAAQYF. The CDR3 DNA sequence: TGTGCCAGCAGCCCTAGACTAGCGGCCCAGTATTTT.

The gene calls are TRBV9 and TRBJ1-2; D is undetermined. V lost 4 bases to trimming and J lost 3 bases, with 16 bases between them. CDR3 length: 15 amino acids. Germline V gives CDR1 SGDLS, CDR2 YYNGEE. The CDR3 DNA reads TGTGCCAGCAGCACGGGAACGCAGAGCGACTATGGCTACACCTTC. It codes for CASSTGTQSDYGYTF.

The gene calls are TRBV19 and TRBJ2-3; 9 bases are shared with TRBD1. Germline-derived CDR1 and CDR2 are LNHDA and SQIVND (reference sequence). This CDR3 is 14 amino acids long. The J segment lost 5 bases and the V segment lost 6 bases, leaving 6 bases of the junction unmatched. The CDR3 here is CASSSGQGVDTQYF. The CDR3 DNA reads TGTGCCAGTAGCTCGGGACAGGGTGTAGATACGCAGTATTTT.

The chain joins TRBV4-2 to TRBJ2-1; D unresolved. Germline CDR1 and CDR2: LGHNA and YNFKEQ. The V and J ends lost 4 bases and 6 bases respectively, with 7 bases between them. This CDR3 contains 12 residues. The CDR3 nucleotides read TGTGCCAGCAGCCTGAATAGCAATGAGCAGTTCTTC. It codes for CASSLNSNEQFF.